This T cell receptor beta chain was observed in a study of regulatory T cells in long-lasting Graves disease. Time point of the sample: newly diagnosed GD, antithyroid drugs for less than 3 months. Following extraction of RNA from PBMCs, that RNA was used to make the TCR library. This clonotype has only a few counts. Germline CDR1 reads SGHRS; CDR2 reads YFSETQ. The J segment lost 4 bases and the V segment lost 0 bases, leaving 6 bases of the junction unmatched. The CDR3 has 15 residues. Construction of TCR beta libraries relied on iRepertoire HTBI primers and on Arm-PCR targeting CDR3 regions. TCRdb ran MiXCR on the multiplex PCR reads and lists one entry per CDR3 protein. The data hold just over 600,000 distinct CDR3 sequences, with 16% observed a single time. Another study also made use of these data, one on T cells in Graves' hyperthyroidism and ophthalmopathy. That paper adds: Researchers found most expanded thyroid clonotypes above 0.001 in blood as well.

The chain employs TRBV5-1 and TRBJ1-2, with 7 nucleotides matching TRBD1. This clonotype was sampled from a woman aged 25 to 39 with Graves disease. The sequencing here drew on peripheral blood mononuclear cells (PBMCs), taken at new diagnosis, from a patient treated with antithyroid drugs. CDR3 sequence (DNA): TGCGCCAGCAGCTTGGCCGAAGGGGGCGCCTATGGCTACACCTTC. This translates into CASSLAEGGAYGYTF.